Here is one T cell receptor beta chain with its context. The data are from a study of blood T cell repertoires in COVID-19. Germline V gene sequence: CDR1 SGHTA, CDR2 FQGNSA. V was shortened by 5 bases and J by 3 bases, with 13 bases between the two germline ends. The CDR3 covers 14 residues. TCRdb's copy holds only in-frame clones and misses some; the assay was immunoSEQ multiplex PCR. The sample has around 380,000 clones; more than 70% are singletons. Participants' own reports of clinical history determined their cohort assignment. The chain recombines TRBV7-2 with TRBJ1-1; D unresolved. The receptor comes from a man aged 30 to 45 who had recovered from COVID-19. The specimen sequenced was PBMCs or T cells enriched from blood (not recorded which). CDR3 sequence: CASSIGSEYTEAFF. The DNA of the CDR3 is TGTGCCAGCAGCATAGGGTCGGAGTACACTGAAGCTTTCTTT.